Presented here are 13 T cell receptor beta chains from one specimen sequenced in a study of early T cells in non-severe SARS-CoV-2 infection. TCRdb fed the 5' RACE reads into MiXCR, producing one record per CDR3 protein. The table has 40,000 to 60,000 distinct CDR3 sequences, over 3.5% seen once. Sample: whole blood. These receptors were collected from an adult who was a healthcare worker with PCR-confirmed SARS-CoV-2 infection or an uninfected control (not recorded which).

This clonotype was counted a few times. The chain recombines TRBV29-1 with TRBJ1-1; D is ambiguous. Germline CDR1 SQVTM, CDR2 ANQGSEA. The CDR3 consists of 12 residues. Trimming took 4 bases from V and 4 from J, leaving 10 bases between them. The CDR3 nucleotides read TGCAGCGTTGCCGAACTGGGCACTGAAGCTTTCTTT. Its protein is CSVAELGTEAFF.

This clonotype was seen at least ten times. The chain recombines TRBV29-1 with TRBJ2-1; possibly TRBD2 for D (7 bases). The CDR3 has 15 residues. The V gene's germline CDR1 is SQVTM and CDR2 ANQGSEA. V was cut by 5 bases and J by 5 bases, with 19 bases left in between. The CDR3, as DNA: TGCAGCGTTCCCCTATGGGGGGGCGGGAACAATGAGCAGTTCTTC. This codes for CSVPLWGGGNNEQFF.

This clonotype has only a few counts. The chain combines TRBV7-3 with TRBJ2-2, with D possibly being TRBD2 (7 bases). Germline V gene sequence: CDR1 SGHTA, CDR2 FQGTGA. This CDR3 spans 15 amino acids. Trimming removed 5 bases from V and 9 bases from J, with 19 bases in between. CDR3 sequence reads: CASSPMGGATRELFF. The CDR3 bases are TGTGCCAGCAGCCCCATGGGGGGGGCGACCCGGGAGCTGTTTTTT.

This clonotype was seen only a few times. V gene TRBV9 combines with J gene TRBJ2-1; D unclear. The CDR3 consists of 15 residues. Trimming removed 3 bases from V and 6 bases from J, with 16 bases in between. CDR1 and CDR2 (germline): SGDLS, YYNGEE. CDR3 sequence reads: CASSAIGGSPNEQFF. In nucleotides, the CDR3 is TGTGCCAGCAGCGCAATCGGCGGATCACCCAATGAGCAGTTCTTC.

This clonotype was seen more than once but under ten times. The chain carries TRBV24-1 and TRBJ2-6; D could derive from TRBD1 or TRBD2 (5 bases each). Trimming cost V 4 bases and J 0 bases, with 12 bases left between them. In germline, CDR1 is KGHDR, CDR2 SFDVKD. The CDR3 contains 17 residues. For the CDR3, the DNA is TGTGCCACCAGTGAGTCGGGACCTCACTCTGGGGCCAACGTCCTGACTTTC. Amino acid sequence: CATSESGPHSGANVLTF.

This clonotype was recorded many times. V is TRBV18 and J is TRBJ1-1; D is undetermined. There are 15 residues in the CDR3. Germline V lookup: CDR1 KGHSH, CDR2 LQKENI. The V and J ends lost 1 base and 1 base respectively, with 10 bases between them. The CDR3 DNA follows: TGTGCCAGCTCACCACAACAACAACCGAACACTGAAGCTTTCTTT. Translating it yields CASSPQQQPNTEAFF.

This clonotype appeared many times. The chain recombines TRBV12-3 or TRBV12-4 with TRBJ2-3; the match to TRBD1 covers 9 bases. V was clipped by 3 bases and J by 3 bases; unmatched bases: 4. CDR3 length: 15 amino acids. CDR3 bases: TGTGCCAGCAGTTTGGACAGGGGAACTACAGATACGCAGTATTTT. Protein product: CASSLDRGTTDTQYF.

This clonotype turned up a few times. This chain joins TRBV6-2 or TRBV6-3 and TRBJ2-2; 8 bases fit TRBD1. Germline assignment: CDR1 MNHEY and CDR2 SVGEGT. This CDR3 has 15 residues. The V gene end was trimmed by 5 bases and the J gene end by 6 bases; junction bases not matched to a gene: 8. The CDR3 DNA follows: TGTGCCAGCAGTACAGGGGGGCAGAGCGCCGGGGAGCTGTTTTTT. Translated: CASSTGGQSAGELFF.

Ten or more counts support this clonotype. Here the CDR3 DNA reads TGCAGTGCGGGTTCCAGGGTAGAACCCAATGGTGTGCAGTTCTTC. This encodes CSAGSRVEPNGVQFF. This chain links TRBV20-1 with TRBJ2-1, with D perhaps TRBD1 (5 bases). V shed 6 bases and J shed 12 bases, with 27 bases lying between them. Germline V lookup: CDR1 DFQATT, CDR2 SNEGSKA (reference sequence). The CDR3 consists of 15 residues.

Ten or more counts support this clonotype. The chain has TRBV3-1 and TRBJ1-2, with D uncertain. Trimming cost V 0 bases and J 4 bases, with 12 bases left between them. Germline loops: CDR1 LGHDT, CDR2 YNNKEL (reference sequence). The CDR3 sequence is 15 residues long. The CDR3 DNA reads TGTGCCAGCAGCCAAGACAGGAGAGACCCCTATGGCTACACCTTC. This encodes CASSQDRRDPYGYTF.

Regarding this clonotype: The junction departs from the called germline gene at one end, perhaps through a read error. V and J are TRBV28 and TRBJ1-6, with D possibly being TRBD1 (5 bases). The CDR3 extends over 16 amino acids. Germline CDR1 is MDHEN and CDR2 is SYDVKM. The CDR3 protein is CASRGALISYNSPLLF. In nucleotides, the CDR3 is TGTGCCAGCAGAGGGGCGCTGATCTCCTATAATTCACCCCTCCTCTTT.

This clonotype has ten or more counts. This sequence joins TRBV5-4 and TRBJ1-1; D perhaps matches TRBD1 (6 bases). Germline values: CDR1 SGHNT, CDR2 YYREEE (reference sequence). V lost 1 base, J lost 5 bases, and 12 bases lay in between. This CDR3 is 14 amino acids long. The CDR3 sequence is CASSLITGITEAFF. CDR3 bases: TGTGCCAGCAGCTTGATTACAGGGATTACTGAAGCTTTCTTT.

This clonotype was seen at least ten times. CDR3 nucleotides: TGTGCCAGCAGTGGGTCCCAAAGGAACACTGAAGCTTTCTTT. It translates to CASSGSQRNTEAFF. The chain employs TRBV2 and TRBJ1-1; the D is unclear. Germline V lookup: CDR1 SNHLY, CDR2 FYNNEI. Between the trimmed V and J ends, which lost 4 bases and 1 base, there was a span of 10 bases. The CDR3 runs to 14 residues.